Detailed here is one T cell receptor (beta chain). CDR1 is SGHRS and CDR2 is YFSETQ in the germline V gene. The CDR3 covers 15 residues. Trimming took 1 base from V and 8 from J, leaving 16 bases between them. The sample is drawn from a study of blood T cell repertoires in COVID-19. Study context: Spain, Italy and the United States supplied samples that represented acute and convalescent COVID-19. T cells, B-cell-depleted T cells, or PBMCs provided the cDNA or gDNA that served as material.

Generated by immunoSEQ multiplex PCR, the TCRdb table keeps only in-frame clones and is missing some. The sample has more than 110,000 clones; 84% are singletons. The specimen sequenced was peripheral blood. The genes are TRBV5-1 and TRBJ2-4; a weak D match, TRBD2 (7 bases). This clonotype originated in a human donor in a cohort sampled during active COVID-19. For the CDR3, the DNA is TGCGCCAGCAGCTTGAGGGGGGGCCGATTAGACATTCAGTACTTC. Its translation: CASSLRGGRLDIQYF.